Listed below are T cell receptor beta chains from one sample, sequenced in a study of T cell responses to AZD1222 COVID-19 vaccine. The table came from immunoSEQ multiplex PCR; TCRdb's copy has only in-frame clones and leaves some out. Among more than 95,000 clones, 85% to 95% were seen once, and the ten largest hold 1.6%. The starting material was peripheral blood, obtained 28 days after the second AZD1222 dose. These receptors originate from an adult who received the AZD1222 COVID-19 vaccine. The conserved cysteine and the conserved F or W are not part of the CDR3 here. Fields, in order: CDR3 length, V gene, D gene, CDR3 protein. The D gene is left open where the match is weak.

16,TRBV7-3,-,ASSLTGGQSSGANVLT
14,TRBV11-2,TRBD1,ASSLDPDRPPAKLF
12,TRBV7-9,-,ASSLGVSGYGYT
13,TRBV5-4,TRBD1,ASSQQTGRQLEAF
13,TRBV5-1,-,ASSRAGASTGELF
13,TRBV30,-,AWSVRNRWSDGYT
11,TRBV20-1,-,SASVGETYTIY
13,TRBV7-9,TRBD1,ASSMTGGGTDTQY
12,TRBV28,-,ASSYPMNQETQY
17,TRBV14,TRBD2,ASSQDPGLAMLGTGELF
13,TRBV5-1,TRBD1,ASLQGAPDTDTQY
16,TRBV14,TRBD2,ASSQDEWRERNTGELF
12,TRBV6-5,-,ASSYTLITDTQY
12,TRBV5-4,TRBD2,ASSRSGSRETQY
10,TRBV11-2,-,ASSSYYNEQF
13,TRBV27,TRBD2,ASSSLTSGDYEQY
12,TRBV3-1/TRBV3-2,-,ASSQVVFDNEQF
12,TRBV10-3,-,AISESGTTYEQY
11,TRBV27,TRBD1,ASSGTGGYEQY
11,TRBV5-4,TRBD2,ASSSSGSYEQY
15,TRBV18,TRBD1,ASSPPPGQGPPLGAF
13,TRBV4-1,TRBD1,ASSHDRGSIRKLF
15,TRBV7-8,-,ASSLDRVGLHNSPLH
14,TRBV5-8,-,ASSRDSGYSYNEQF
11,TRBV11-2,-,ASSAQPNQPQH
12,TRBV28,TRBD1,ASSRGGMNTEAF
11,TRBV30,TRBD1,AWSPGTVVEQY
11,TRBV7-8,-,ASSLDRQLEAF
13,TRBV7-2,-,ASSLVRLYYSPLH
14,TRBV19,TRBD2,ASSTSSGRSTDTQY
13,TRBV9,-,ASSVVPPGGTEAF
13,TRBV24-1,-,ATSDNRGGAYEQY
15,TRBV24-1,TRBD2,ATSDSSASGRTDTQY
14,TRBV7-8,TRBD1,ASSLRTGQASDTIY
12,TRBV7-9,TRBD1,ASSLSGGDYGYT
13,TRBV29-1,-,SVDSPGGRGTEAF
10,TRBV28,TRBD1,ASNRGNSPLH
14,TRBV30,-,AWSVGGAASSYEQY
11,TRBV10-2,TRBD1,ASTIQGDQPQH
15,TRBV19,TRBD1,ASSIRDRPYSNQPQH
13,TRBV19,TRBD1,ASSDGQAGLQPQH
12,TRBV6-4,TRBD2,ASFPSGSVNEQY
13,TRBV11-1,TRBD2,ASSFAGVRTDTQY
10,TRBV14,-,ASSQANYEQY
11,TRBV28,-,AARDVHSYEQY